This TCR beta chain was sequenced for a study of blood T cell repertoires in COVID-19. Per the authors' pipeline: For nucleated cells, counts were estimated from reference gene primer amplification. TCRdb's copy holds only in-frame clones and misses some; the assay was immunoSEQ multiplex PCR. Clone size and V and J calls were adopted from that table, with D and trimming inferred from the DNA. In the table there are almost 350,000 clones, approximately 89% of which are singletons. V shed 6 bases and J shed 5 bases, with 16 bases lying between them. CDR1 SNHLY and CDR2 FYNNEI come from the germline V gene. The CDR3 runs to 14 residues.

Sequenced sample: peripheral blood. This rearrangement joins TRBV2 to TRBJ1-1, with a possible D match to TRBD1 (6 bases). The TCR sequence derives from a woman aged 55-70 years with COVID-19, enrolled during active disease. The CDR3 loop reads CASRFSQGRTEAFF. The CDR3, as DNA: TGTGCCAGCAGGTTTTCTCAGGGGCGGACTGAAGCTTTCTTT.